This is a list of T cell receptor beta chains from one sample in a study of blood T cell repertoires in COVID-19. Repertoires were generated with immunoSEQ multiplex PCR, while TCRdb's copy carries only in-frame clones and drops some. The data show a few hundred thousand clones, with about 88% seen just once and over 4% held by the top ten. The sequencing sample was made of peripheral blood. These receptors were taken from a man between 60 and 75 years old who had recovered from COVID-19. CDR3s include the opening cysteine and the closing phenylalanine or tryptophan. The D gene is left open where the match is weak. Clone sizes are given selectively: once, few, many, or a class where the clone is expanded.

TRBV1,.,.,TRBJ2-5,TGCACCAGCAGCCAAGAGGGTCAGGCCAACCAAGAGACCCAGTACTTC,CTSSQEGQANQETQYF
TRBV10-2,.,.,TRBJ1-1,TGCGCCAGCAGTGAGTCGAGCGTGAACACTGAAGCTTTCTTT,CASSESSVNTEAFF
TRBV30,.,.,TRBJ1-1,TGTGCCTGGAGTGTACAGGTGCACACTGAAGCTTTCTTT,CAWSVQVHTEAFF
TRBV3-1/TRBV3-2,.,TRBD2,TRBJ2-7,TGTGCCAGCAGCCAGCAGGGAGGGAGCGAGCAGTACTTC,CASSQQGGSEQYF
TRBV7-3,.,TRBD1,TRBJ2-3,TGTGCCAGCAGCTTACCGGGACAGGGTACAGATACGCAGTATTTT,CASSLPGQGTDTQYF
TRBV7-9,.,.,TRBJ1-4,TGTGCCAGCAGCGCTGCGTGGGTTGGAGATGAAAAACTGTTTTTT,CASSAAWVGDEKLFF
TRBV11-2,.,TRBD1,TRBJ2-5,TGTGCCAGCAGCCGAGGACAGTCAGGGGGAGAGACCCAGTACTTC,CASSRGQSGGETQYF
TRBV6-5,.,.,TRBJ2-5,TGTGCCAGCAGTTACTCGAGTAGCGGTTGGGAGACCCAGTACTTC,CASSYSSSGWETQYF
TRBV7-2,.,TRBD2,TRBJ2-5,TGTGCCAGCAGCTTAGAGGGTAGCGGGGGCCAAGAGACCCAGTACTTC,CASSLEGSGGQETQYF
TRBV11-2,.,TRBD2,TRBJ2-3,TGTGCCAGCAGCTTACAACGGGGGGGCCGGGCAGATACGCAGTATTTT,CASSLQRGGRADTQYF
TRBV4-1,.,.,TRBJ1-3,TGCGCCAGCAGCCATAACTTTGGCACTAGCTCTGGAAACACCATATATTTT,CASSHNFGTSSGNTIYF
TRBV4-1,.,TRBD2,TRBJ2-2,TGCGCCAGCAGCCACGGACTAGCGGGGATCAACACCGGGGAGCTGTTTTTT,CASSHGLAGINTGELFF
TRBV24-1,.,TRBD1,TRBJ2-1,TGTGCCACCAGTGACACGACAGGGAGATACAATGAGCAGTTCTTC,CATSDTTGRYNEQFF
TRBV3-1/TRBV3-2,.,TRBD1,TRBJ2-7,TGTGCCAGCAGACGCGGGACAGGGGGTTCCTACGAGCAGTACTTC,CASRRGTGGSYEQYF
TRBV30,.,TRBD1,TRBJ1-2,TGTGCCTGCGCACATGGACAGGCCTCCTATGGCTACACCTTC,CACAHGQASYGYTF
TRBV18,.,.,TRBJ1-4,TGTGCCAGCTCACCAAACGGGGTGACTAATGAAAAACTGTTTTTT,CASSPNGVTNEKLFF
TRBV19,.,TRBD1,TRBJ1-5,TGTGCCAGCCGGGACAGGACGATCAGGGCCCAGCATTTT,CASRDRTIRAQHF
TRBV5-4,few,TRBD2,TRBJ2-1,TGTGCCAGCAGTCGGAGGGAGGGAGTCAATGAGCAGTTCTTC,CASSRREGVNEQFF
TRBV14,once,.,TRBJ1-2,TGTGCCAGCAGCCCCGACAGATACTATGGCTACACCTTC,CASSPDRYYGYTF
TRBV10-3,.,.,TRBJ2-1,TGTGCCATCAGGAATGGACAGAATGAGCAGTTCTTC,CAIRNGQNEQFF
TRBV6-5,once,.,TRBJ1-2,TGTGCCAGCAGTCGCGACAGGAGTCGGGGCTACACCTTC,CASSRDRSRGYTF
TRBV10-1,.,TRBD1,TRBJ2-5,TGCGCCAGCAGCCCCGGACAGGGACCGAGAGAGACCCAGTACTTC,CASSPGQGPRETQYF
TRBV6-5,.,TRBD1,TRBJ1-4,TGTGCCAGCAGACAGGGGGCGGGTAATGAAAAACTGTTTTTT,CASRQGAGNEKLFF
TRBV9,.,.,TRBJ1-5,TGTGCCAGCAGCGGACAGGCTAGCAATCAGCCCCAGCATTTT,CASSGQASNQPQHF
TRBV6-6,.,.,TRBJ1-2,TGTGCCAGCAGCCGCAGGGAGGGGAGCTATGGCTACACCTTC,CASSRREGSYGYTF
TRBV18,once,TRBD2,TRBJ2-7,TGTGCCAGCTCACCGCTAGCGGGGGACAGCTACGAGCAGTACTTC,CASSPLAGDSYEQYF
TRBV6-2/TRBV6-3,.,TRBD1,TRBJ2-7,TGTGCCAGCAGTTGGGGACAGGGGCGGTACGAGCAGTACTTC,CASSWGQGRYEQYF
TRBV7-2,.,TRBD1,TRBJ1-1,TGTGCCAGCAGCTTAGTGGCAGGGGGCGCGAGGACTGAAGCTTTCTTT,CASSLVAGGARTEAFF
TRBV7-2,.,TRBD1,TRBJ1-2,TGTGCCAGCAGCTTAGGCGACAGGGTTCAAGCTGGCTACACCTTC,CASSLGDRVQAGYTF
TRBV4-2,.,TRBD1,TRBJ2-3,TGTGCCAGCAGCGGCGGAACAGGGGCGGCAGATACGCAGTATTTT,CASSGGTGAADTQYF
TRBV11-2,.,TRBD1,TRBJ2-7,TGTGCCAGCAGCCCCTTTCCAGGGGGCAACCCCCAGCCCTACGAGCAGTACTTC,CASSPFPGGNPQPYEQYF
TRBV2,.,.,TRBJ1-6,TGTGCCAGCAGTGTAGGAGGACCCCCTACACCCCTCCACTTT,CASSVGGPPTPLHF
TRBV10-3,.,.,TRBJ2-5,TGTGCCATCAGTGAGGGGAGGACCCGGGACCAAGAGACCCAGTACTTC,CAISEGRTRDQETQYF
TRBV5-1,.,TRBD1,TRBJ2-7,TGCGCCAGCAGCATCGGGACAGGGGGTCCGGGAGAGCAGTACTTC,CASSIGTGGPGEQYF
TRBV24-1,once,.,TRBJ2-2,TGTGCCACCGGGAGTTGGACCGGGGAGCTGTTTTTT,CATGSWTGELFF
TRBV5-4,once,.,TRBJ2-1,TGTGCCAGCAGCCAGCCAGGGGCAGGAGAGCAGTTCTTC,CASSQPGAGEQFF
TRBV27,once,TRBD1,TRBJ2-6,TGTGCCAGCAGTTTATCCGGGACAGGGGGCTCTGGGGCCAACGTCCTGACTTTC,CASSLSGTGGSGANVLTF
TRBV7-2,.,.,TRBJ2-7,TGTGCCAGCAGCCCGAGCAGGCAGAGCTCCTACGAGCAGTACTTC,CASSPSRQSSYEQYF
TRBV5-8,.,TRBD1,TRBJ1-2,TGTGCCAGCAGCTTGGGAGGACAGGGGGCAAACTATGGCTACACCTTC,CASSLGGQGANYGYTF
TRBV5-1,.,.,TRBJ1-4,TGCGCCAGCAGCTTGGTGGGCGCAACTAATGAAAAACTGTTTTTT,CASSLVGATNEKLFF
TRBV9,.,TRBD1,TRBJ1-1,TGTGCCAGCAGCGTAACAGGGGTTAACACTGAAGCTTTCTTT,CASSVTGVNTEAFF
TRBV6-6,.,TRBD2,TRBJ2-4,TGTGCCAGCAGTAGACTAGCGGAAGCCAAAAACATTCAGTACTTC,CASSRLAEAKNIQYF
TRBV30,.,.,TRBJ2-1,TGTGCCTGGAGTGCGAGACAGACGGACTACAATGAGCAGTTCTTC,CAWSARQTDYNEQFF
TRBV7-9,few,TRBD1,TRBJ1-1,TGTGCCAGCAGCTTAGTGACAGGGGTGGGGAACACTGAAGCTTTCTTT,CASSLVTGVGNTEAFF
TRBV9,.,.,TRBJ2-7,TGTGCCAGCAGCCCTTATAAAGCACTAACCTACGAGCAGTACTTC,CASSPYKALTYEQYF
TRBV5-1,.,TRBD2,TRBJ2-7,TGCGCCAGCAGCCTACGCTCCCGGACTAGCGGGGGCCTGAGCTCCTACGAGCAGTACTTC,CASSLRSRTSGGLSSYEQYF
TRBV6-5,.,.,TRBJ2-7,TGTGCCAGCTGGGCGAGCAGCCCCCGCTACGAGCAGTACTTC,CASWASSPRYEQYF
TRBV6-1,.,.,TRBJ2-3,TGTGCCAGCAGTGGGCCTATAACCCAGGGCGATGTTACAGATACGCAGTATTTT,CASSGPITQGDVTDTQYF
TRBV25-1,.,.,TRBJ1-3,TGTGCCAGCAGTCAGGACACCTCTGGAAACACCATATATTTT,CASSQDTSGNTIYF
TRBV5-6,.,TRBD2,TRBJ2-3,TGTGCCAGCAGCTTGGTCCTAGCGGGGGTTCCGACTAGCACAGATACGCAGTATTTT,CASSLVLAGVPTSTDTQYF
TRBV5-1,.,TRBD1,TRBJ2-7,TGCGCCAGCAGCTCAAGACAGGGTATTCTATCCGAGCAGTACTTC,CASSSRQGILSEQYF
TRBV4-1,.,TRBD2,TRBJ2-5,TGCGCCAGCAGCGCCCGACTAGCGGAGACCCAAGAGACCCAGTACTTC,CASSARLAETQETQYF
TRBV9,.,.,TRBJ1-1,TGTGCCAGCAGCGTAGGAGGTCCGGCCATGAACACTGAAGCTTTCTTT,CASSVGGPAMNTEAFF
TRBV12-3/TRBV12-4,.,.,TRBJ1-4,TGTGCCAGCAGTAAACGAGGCGAAAAACTGTTTTTT,CASSKRGEKLFF
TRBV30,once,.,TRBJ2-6,TGTGGAATGTTGGGGCCTTACTCTGGGGCCAACGTCCTGACTTTC,CGMLGPYSGANVLTF
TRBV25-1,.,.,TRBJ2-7,TGTGCCAGCAGGAACAGGGTAAGCTACGAGCAGTACTTC,CASRNRVSYEQYF